This section outlines one TCR beta chain sequence together with its context. Its antigen is still unknown. This CDR3 has 13 amino acids. Germline V gene sequence: CDR1 LGHNA, CDR2 YSLEER. V gave up 2 bases and J gave up 5 bases, with 9 bases separating them. The sample originates from a study of T-cell memory formation after mild COVID-19. Study-wide points: Clones that contracted clustered mainly in CM and EM if CD4+ and in EMRA if CD8+.

TCRdb reprocessed the 5' RACE reads with MiXCR, giving one entry per CDR3 protein. The sample has 190,000 or so distinct CDR3 sequences, over 9.5% seen once. The chain employs TRBV4-3 and TRBJ2-5; D call uncertain. The specimen sequenced was PBMCs or a T cell subset sorted from them (not recorded which). This clonotype was obtained from a man aged 18 to 29 who had mild COVID-19 (a few samples of this study predate the infection). Cell type and time point are not known. CDR3 coding DNA: TGCGCCAGCAGCCAACGTCTCCGGGAGACCCAGTACTTC. Protein sequence: CASSQRLRETQYF.